Below, 14 T cell receptor beta chains from the same sample are listed, as sequenced in a study of blood T cell repertoires in COVID-19. The method was immunoSEQ multiplex PCR; TCRdb's version includes in-frame clones alone and lacks a portion of them. The table has 110,000 to 150,000 clones, approximately 87% seen once; the top ten hold approximately 45%. Source material: peripheral blood. These receptors were obtained from a human donor in a cohort sampled during active COVID-19.

CDR3 in DNA: TGCGCCAGCAGCCAGCAGGGTGGGACTAGCGGGAGGAATGAGCAGTTCTTC. Translating gives CASSQQGGTSGRNEQFF. V usage is TRBV4-1 and J usage is TRBJ2-1; TRBD2 agrees at 15 bases. This CDR3 contains 17 residues. CDR1 is MGHRA, CDR2 YSYEKL, per germline. The V and J ends lost 3 bases and 7 bases, in that order; junction bases with no gene match: 7.

This chain joins TRBV6-2 or TRBV6-3 and TRBJ1-2; D ambiguous. There are 13 residues in the CDR3. Trimming took off 6 bases at V and 0 bases at J, with 8 bases between the two ends. Germline loops: CDR1 MNHEY, CDR2 SVGEGT. The CDR3 sequence is CASSYQANYGYTF. CDR3 coding DNA: TGTGCCAGCAGCTATCAGGCTAACTATGGCTACACCTTC.

The chain has TRBV21-1 and TRBJ2-7; TRBD2, the table's D call, lacks a check against the DNA. TRBV21-1 is a pseudogene locus. The CDR3 sequence is 21 residues long. Here the CDR3 DNA reads TGTGCCAGCAGCAAAGGGATGAGGGGACCCGGGGACTACCGCATGGTCCGGGAGCAGTACGTC. Translated, it gives CASSKGMRGPGDYRMVREQYV.

The rearrangement links TRBV29-1 to TRBJ1-2; possible D gene TRBD1, 6 bases. CDR1 is SQVTM, CDR2 ANQGSEA, per germline. Trimming pared 6 bases from V and 7 bases from J, leaving 15 bases between. The CDR3 spans 12 residues. CDR3 sequence: CSVRTDEGGYTF. DNA of the CDR3: TGCAGCGTACGGACAGACGAGGGTGGCTACACCTTC.

This clone was seen just once. The V and J genes are TRBV27 and TRBJ2-3; 8 bases align to TRBD1. V was clipped by 5 bases and J by 4 bases; unmatched bases: 14. This CDR3 region has 17 residues. Germline lookup yields CDR1 MNHEY and CDR2 SMNVEV (reference sequence). CDR3 residues: CASSRRTTGGSADTQYF. The CDR3 DNA reads as TGTGCCAGCAGTCGAAGGACCACAGGGGGGAGCGCAGATACGCAGTATTTT.

The sample holds one count of this clone. The chain is built from TRBV5-4 and TRBJ2-1; 10 bases align to TRBD1. J gave up 6 bases and V 9 bases, and 6 bases lay outside the gene matches. Germline V gives CDR1 SGHNT, CDR2 YYREEE (reference sequence). This CDR3 has 13 amino acids. The CDR3 protein is CATARTGGNEQFF. CDR3 in DNA: TGTGCCACCGCGAGGACAGGGGGCAATGAGCAGTTCTTC.

As DNA, the CDR3 is TGTGCCAGCAGCTCAACCAGGGGAGCCGGGGAGCTGTTTTTT. It specifies CASSSTRGAGELFF. The chain uses TRBV13 and TRBJ2-2; D possibly corresponds to TRBD1 (6 bases). Trimming removed 4 bases from V and 6 bases from J, with 12 bases in between. CDR1 is PRHDT and CDR2 is FYEKMQ in the germline V gene (reference sequence). CDR3 length: 14 amino acids.

The V and J genes are TRBV7-2 and TRBJ2-2, with a possible D match to TRBD1 (5 bases). The CDR3 runs to 15 residues. The germline CDR1 and CDR2 sequences are SGHTA and FQGNSA. With 1 base removed from V and 4 bases from J, the gap between germline ends came to 10 bases. CDR3 residues: CASSLVGRGTGELFF. DNA for the CDR3: TGTGCCAGCAGCTTAGTGGGAAGGGGCACCGGGGAGCTGTTTTTT.

This chain joins TRBV25-1 and TRBJ2-5, with TRBD1 matching over 8 bases. The CDR3 has 15 residues. CDR1 is MGHDK and CDR2 is SYGVNS in the germline V gene. V lost 6 bases to trimming and J lost 2 bases; unmatched junction nucleotides: 8. The CDR3 region is CASSDPRQGQETQYF. The CDR3 DNA reads TGTGCCAGCAGCGACCCTCGACAGGGGCAAGAGACCCAGTACTTC. Using reference TRBV25-1 and TRBJ2-5 for the parts outside the CDR3, the full variable domain is EADIYQTPRYLVIGTGKKITLECSQTMGHDKMYWYQQDPGMELHLIHYSYGVNSTEKGDLSSESTVSRIRTEHFPLTLESARPSHTSQYLCASSDPRQGQETQYFGPGTRLLVL.

The chain uses TRBV19 and TRBJ1-1; D call uncertain. Germline CDR1 is LNHDA and CDR2 is SQIVND (reference sequence). V lost 6 bases, J lost 1 base, and 12 bases lay in between. This CDR3 region has 14 residues. CDR3 loop: CASRAPGGNTEAFF. DNA for the CDR3: TGTGCCAGTAGGGCCCCGGGAGGGAACACTGAAGCTTTCTTT.

The chain combines TRBV4-2 with TRBJ1-2, with D tentatively TRBD1 (5 bases). Germline lookup yields CDR1 LGHNA and CDR2 YNFKEQ. The V end lost 1 base, the J end lost 0 bases, and 12 bases lay between the germline ends. This CDR3 comprises 16 residues. Here the CDR3 DNA reads TGTGCCAGCAGCCAAGGTGCAGGGTTAGCTAACTATGGCTACACCTTC. This translates into CASSQGAGLANYGYTF.

The genes are TRBV3-1 (or the pseudogene TRBV3-2) and TRBJ2-2; 14 positions agree with TRBD2. J was trimmed by 2 bases and V by 0 bases; bases with no gene match: 8. The germline CDR1 and CDR2 sequences are LGHDT and YNNKEL (reference sequence). There are 20 residues in the CDR3. For the CDR3, the DNA is TGTGCCAGCAGCCAAGAATTTAGGACTAGCGGGGGGCGAAACACCGGGGAGCTGTTTTTT. Translating gives CASSQEFRTSGGRNTGELFF.

The rearrangement joins TRBV24-1 to TRBJ2-2; TRBD1 aligns across 7 bases. The germline CDR1 and CDR2 sequences are KGHDR and SFDVKD. This CDR3 has 16 residues. J was trimmed by 6 bases and V by 0 bases; bases with no gene match: 6. The CDR3 loop is CATSDLQGVKAGELFF. The CDR3 coding sequence is TGTGCCACCAGTGATTTGCAGGGGGTAAAGGCCGGGGAGCTGTTTTTT.

J is TRBJ2-1 and V is TRBV19; 8 nucleotides align to TRBD2. With 3 bases clipped from V and 0 bases from J, the junction kept 10 bases outside the gene matches. The germline V gene has CDR1 LNHDA and CDR2 SQIVND (reference sequence). The CDR3 has 18 amino acids. CDR3 bases: TGTGCCAGTAGTATCCTCCGGGTTAGCGGGGCCTCCTACAATGAGCAGTTCTTC. Encoded protein: CASSILRVSGASYNEQFF.